A single sample is the source of the 27 T cell receptor beta chains below, sequenced in a study of spatial heterogeneity in lung cancer. Time point indicated: sample taken at primary tumor resection. TCRdb re-called the 5' RACE reads with MiXCR, one entry per CDR3 protein. The data hold some 55,000 distinct CDR3 sequences, with about 6.3% observed a single time. Sample: PBMCs, taken at surgery. Receptor source: a female donor with early-stage non-small cell lung cancer.

At least ten counts were recorded for this clonotype. As DNA, the CDR3 is TGTGCCAGCAGTGAGGGAGTCTTGAACACTGAAGCTTTCTTT. It is translated as CASSEGVLNTEAFF. This sequence joins TRBV2 and TRBJ1-1; no definite D call. The germline V gene has CDR1 SNHLY and CDR2 FYNNEI. V lost 3 bases, J lost 0 bases, and 8 bases lay in between. This CDR3 has 14 residues.

This clonotype turned up a few times. This chain uses TRBV28 with TRBJ2-3, with 11 bases lining up with TRBD2. The germline V gene encodes CDR1 MDHEN and CDR2 SYDVKM. The CDR3 totals 16 residues. The V gene end was trimmed by 8 bases and the J gene end by 2 bases; junction bases not matched to a gene: 9. CDR3 nucleotide sequence: TGTGCCAGCGGGCCGACTAGCGGGACTCCCACAGATACGCAGTATTTT. Its protein is CASGPTSGTPTDTQYF.

This clonotype was detected only a few times. The gene calls are TRBV5-1 and TRBJ1-2; 8 bases are a match to TRBD1. CDR3 size: 14 residues. V gave up 4 bases and J gave up 0 bases; unmatched junction bases: 2. Per the germline V gene, CDR1 is SGHRS and CDR2 is YFSETQ. The CDR3 protein is CASSEDRANYGYTF. CDR3 nucleotide sequence: TGCGCCAGCAGCGAGGACAGGGCTAACTATGGCTACACCTTC.

At least ten counts were recorded for this clonotype. The V and J genes are TRBV29-1 and TRBJ1-2, with TRBD1 as a possible D gene (5 bases). This CDR3 contains 14 residues. Trimming stripped 4 bases from V and 4 bases from J, with 16 bases between. Germline V lookup: CDR1 SQVTM, CDR2 ANQGSEA. CDR3 coding DNA: TGCAGCGTTGGGCAGGGTTTTACTCGCTATGGCTACACCTTC. It encodes CSVGQGFTRYGYTF.

In its sample, this clonotype was seen a few times. V usage is TRBV5-5 and J usage is TRBJ2-7; no definite D call. Germline-derived CDR1 and CDR2 are SGHKS and YYEKEE (reference sequence). This CDR3 has 12 residues. The V and J ends lost 0 bases and 3 bases respectively, with 4 bases between them. The CDR3 spells CASSLEGYEQYV. For the CDR3, the DNA is TGTGCCAGCAGCTTGGAGGGCTACGAGCAGTACGTC.

This clonotype was seen many times. The chain links TRBV27 to TRBJ2-2, with 7 bases aligning to TRBD1. Germline V lookup: CDR1 MNHEY, CDR2 SMNVEV (reference sequence). Unmatched junction bases numbered 12, after V lost 6 bases and J lost 5 bases. This CDR3 comprises 16 residues. As DNA, the CDR3 is TGTGCCAGCAGACCGAACCGGCTGGACAGGACCGGGGAGCTGTTTTTT. It specifies CASRPNRLDRTGELFF.

This clonotype was seen a few times. V gene TRBV6-1 combines with J gene TRBJ1-1; TRBD1 agrees at 8 bases. In germline, CDR1 is MNHNS, CDR2 SASEGT. The CDR3 contains 14 residues. V shed 4 bases, J shed 3 bases, and the junction held 4 bases outside the gene matches. The CDR3 DNA sequence: TGTGCCAGCAGTGGAAACAGGGGGGACACTGAAGCTTTCTTT. Amino acids: CASSGNRGDTEAFF.

This clonotype showed up many times. The chain carries TRBV29-1 and TRBJ2-5; TRBD2 matches 14 bases. The CDR3 contains 14 residues. Germline-derived CDR1 and CDR2 are SQVTM and ANQGSEA. The V and J ends lost 3 bases and 3 bases, in that order; junction bases with no gene match: 0. In DNA, the CDR3 is TGCAGCGTTGAGGGACTAGCGGGAGAAGAGACCCAGTACTTC. It yields the protein CSVEGLAGEETQYF.

The rearrangement uses TRBV5-6 and TRBJ1-3, with 7 nucleotides matching TRBD1. V trimming: 0 bases; J trimming: 0 bases; junction bases outside the gene matches: 3. This CDR3 contains 16 residues. The germline gives CDR1 SGHDT, CDR2 YYEEEE. CDR3 in DNA: TGTGCCAGCAGCTTGGGAGGGGGCGGCTCTGGAAACACCATATATTTT. Translated, it gives CASSLGGGGSGNTIYF. Based on the CDR3 plus reference TRBV5-6 and TRBJ1-3, the full variable domain is DAGVTQSPTHLIKTRGQQVTLRCSPKSGHDTVSWYQQALGQGPQFIFQYYEEEERQRGNFPDRFSGHQFPNYSSELNVNALLLGDSALYLCASSLGGGGSGNTIYFGEGSWLTVV.

This clonotype was detected many times. The rearrangement joins TRBV20-1 to TRBJ1-5; D ambiguous. Trimming removed 3 bases from V and 4 bases from J, with 7 bases in between. This CDR3 is 12 amino acids long. In germline, CDR1 is DFQATT, CDR2 SNEGSKA (reference sequence). CDR3 residues: CSARSLNQPQHF. CDR3 sequence (DNA): TGCAGTGCTAGGAGCCTGAATCAGCCCCAGCATTTT.

The table lists this clonotype with a few counts. The chain has TRBV28 and TRBJ1-5; TRBD1 is a possible D gene (6 bases). V dropped 7 bases and J dropped 5 bases, with 15 bases sitting between them. Germline-derived CDR1 and CDR2 are MDHEN and SYDVKM. The length of the CDR3 is 14 residues. CDR3: CASTPPPGDQPQHF. The CDR3 bases are TGTGCCAGCACCCCTCCCCCAGGGGATCAGCCCCAGCATTTT.

This clonotype was recorded at least ten times. The rearrangement uses TRBV11-2 and TRBJ1-6, with 7 nucleotides matching TRBD1. This CDR3 has 14 amino acids. Unmatched junction bases numbered 3, after V lost 3 bases and J lost 7 bases. Germline values: CDR1 SGHAT, CDR2 FQNNGV. The CDR3 sequence: CASSFTGENSPLHF. The CDR3 DNA sequence: TGTGCCAGCAGCTTTACAGGGGAGAATTCACCCCTCCACTTT. The full variable domain, in which reference TRBV11-2 and TRBJ1-6 provide the parts outside the CDR3, is EAGVAQSPRYKIIEKRQSVAFWCNPISGHATLYWYQQILGQGPKLLIQFQNNGVVDDSQLPKDRFSAERLKGVDSTLKIQPAKLEDSAVYLCASSFTGENSPLHFGNGTRLTVT.

This clonotype was counted ten times or more. The rearrangement links TRBV12-3 or TRBV12-4 to TRBJ2-1; the match to TRBD1 covers 9 bases. Losses at the gene ends were 5 bases for V and 6 bases for J; bases not matched to a gene: 5. This CDR3 region has 14 residues. CDR3 region: CASSLQTGGNEQFF. CDR3 in DNA: TGTGCCAGCAGTCTACAGACAGGGGGCAATGAGCAGTTCTTC.

Many counts were recorded for this clonotype. The chain links TRBV28 to TRBJ1-2; a possible D gene is TRBD1 (5 bases). CDR3 length equals 12 residues. The germline CDR1 and CDR2 sequences are MDHEN and SYDVKM. The V and J ends lost 8 bases and 2 bases respectively, with 9 bases between them. The CDR3 sequence: CASGRENYGYTF. CDR3 DNA: TGTGCCAGCGGCAGGGAAAACTATGGCTACACCTTC.

The table lists this clonotype with many counts. The chain is built from TRBV5-1 and TRBJ2-7; D not certain. V lost 2 bases and J 5 bases, leaving 20 bases between the germline ends. The germline CDR1 and CDR2 sequences are SGHRS and YFSETQ. The CDR3 runs 16 residues. CDR3 DNA sequence: TGCGCCAGCAGCTTCGAGTGCAGGCCTCGTACCGACGAGCAGTACGTC. It codes for CASSFECRPRTDEQYV.

This clonotype appeared many times. The chain carries TRBV18 and TRBJ2-5; weak D call: TRBD2 (6 bases). Per germline, CDR1 KGHSH and CDR2 LQKENI. Trimming shortened V by 5 bases and J by 7 bases, and 14 bases separated the two germline ends. This CDR3 region has 13 residues. DNA for the CDR3: TGTGCCAGCTCATCGGAGGCCGGGGGGACCCAGTACTTC. Protein: CASSSEAGGTQYF.

In its sample, this clonotype was seen many times. This chain joins TRBV18 and TRBJ1-2, with a weak D call TRBD1 (6 bases). Germline CDR1 is KGHSH and CDR2 is LQKENI. Trimming took off 1 base at V and 8 bases at J, with 11 bases between the two ends. The CDR3 length is 13 residues. The CDR3: CASSPQQGEGYTF. The DNA for the CDR3 is TGTGCCAGCTCACCACAACAGGGAGAGGGCTACACCTTC.

This clonotype was recorded at least ten times. The CDR3 DNA reads as TGCAGTGCTGCGGACAGTTACGCAGATACGCAGTATTTT. It is translated as CSAADSYADTQYF. The V gene is TRBV20-1, the J gene TRBJ2-3, with D perhaps matching TRBD1 (6 bases). Germline CDR1 and CDR2: DFQATT and SNEGSKA (reference sequence). Trimming stripped 5 bases from V and 4 bases from J, with 13 bases between. The CDR3 covers 13 residues.

This clonotype was observed many times. This rearrangement joins TRBV5-5 to TRBJ2-1; D is perhaps TRBD2 (6 bases). The V gene lost 4 bases and the J gene lost 6 bases, with 8 bases spanning the gap. The CDR3 contains 12 residues. Per the germline V gene, CDR1 is SGHKS and CDR2 is YYEKEE (reference sequence). CDR3 DNA: TGTGCCAGCAGCACGACTAGCAATGAGCAGTTCTTC. Amino acid sequence: CASSTTSNEQFF.

This chain uses TRBV28 with TRBJ2-3; tentative D call: TRBD2 (5 bases). Germline V gene data show CDR1 as MDHEN and CDR2 as SYDVKM. V was trimmed by 7 bases and J by 4 bases, leaving 9 bases between them. The CDR3 totals 12 residues. CDR3 coding DNA: TGTGCCAGCACCTCAGCGGCAGATACGCAGTATTTT. It specifies CASTSAADTQYF.

The V gene is TRBV5-4, the J gene TRBJ2-6, with D possibly matching TRBD1 (6 bases). The CDR3 is 16 amino acids. Per the germline V gene, CDR1 is SGHNT and CDR2 is YYREEE (reference sequence). Trimming left V 3 bases short and J 2 bases short, with 12 bases between. The CDR3 DNA is TGTGCCAGCAGCTACGGGGACAAACCTGGGGCCAACGTCCTGACTTTC. Translated, it gives CASSYGDKPGANVLTF.

This clonotype appeared many times. J is TRBJ2-7 and V is TRBV28; the D is unclear. The CDR3 loop spans 12 amino acids. Germline V gives CDR1 MDHEN, CDR2 SYDVKM. V lost 6 bases, J lost 5 bases, and 11 bases lay in between. CDR3 residues: CASSPVGHEQYF. The CDR3 DNA sequence: TGTGCCAGCAGCCCTGTTGGGCACGAGCAGTACTTC. The whole variable domain, remainder taken from reference TRBV28 and TRBJ2-7, is DVKVTQSSRYLVKRTGEKVFLECVQDMDHENMFWYRQDPGLGLRLIYFSYDVKMKEKGDIPEGYSVSREKKERFSLILESASTNQTSMYLCASSPVGHEQYFGPGTRLTVT.

Only a few counts were recorded for this clonotype. This chain joins TRBV12-3 or TRBV12-4 and TRBJ1-2; D gene ambiguous. CDR3 length equals 16 residues. V was shortened by 7 bases and J by 3 bases, with 21 bases between the two germline ends. CDR3 region: CASTSNIPQTDYGYTF. Written as DNA, the CDR3 is TGTGCCAGCACTTCGAATATTCCCCAGACGGACTATGGCTACACCTTC.

This clonotype was detected a few times. This chain joins TRBV20-1 and TRBJ1-6; D perhaps matches TRBD1 (5 bases). With 1 base removed from V and 6 bases from J, the gap between germline ends came to 10 bases. Germline loops: CDR1 DFQATT, CDR2 SNEGSKA (reference sequence). The CDR3 covers 14 residues. CDR3 sequence: CSARGTYLNSPLHF. In DNA form, the CDR3 reads TGCAGTGCTAGAGGGACATACCTTAATTCACCCCTCCACTTT.

The J gene is TRBJ2-3, the V gene TRBV5-1, with 8 bases matching TRBD2. CDR1 is SGHRS, CDR2 YFSETQ, per germline. The CDR3 runs 13 residues. After removal of 8 bases from V and 4 bases from J, the junction contained 6 bases not matched to a gene. This CDR3 is CASAAGDPDTQYF. CDR3 DNA: TGCGCCAGTGCAGCGGGAGACCCAGATACGCAGTATTTT.

With respect to this clonotype: A much more abundant neighbour one base away suggests this may be a read error. The chain recombines TRBV20-1 with TRBJ2-4; D remains ambiguous. Germline CDR1 DFQATT, CDR2 SNEGSKA (reference sequence). The CDR3 contains 14 residues. The DNA for the CDR3 is TGCAGCCTCTCCGCAAAGGGATCCAAAAACTTTCAGTACTTC. The encoded protein is CSLSAKGSKNFQYF.

The table lists this clonotype with many counts. The chain links TRBV12-3 or TRBV12-4 to TRBJ2-7, with D perhaps TRBD1 (6 bases). The CDR3 runs to 16 residues. Trimming cost V 6 bases and J 2 bases, with 20 bases left between them. The DNA for the CDR3 is TGTGCCAGCAGCCCAAGGGGGTTAGCGCTTCCCTACGAGCAGTACTTC. Its translation: CASSPRGLALPYEQYF.